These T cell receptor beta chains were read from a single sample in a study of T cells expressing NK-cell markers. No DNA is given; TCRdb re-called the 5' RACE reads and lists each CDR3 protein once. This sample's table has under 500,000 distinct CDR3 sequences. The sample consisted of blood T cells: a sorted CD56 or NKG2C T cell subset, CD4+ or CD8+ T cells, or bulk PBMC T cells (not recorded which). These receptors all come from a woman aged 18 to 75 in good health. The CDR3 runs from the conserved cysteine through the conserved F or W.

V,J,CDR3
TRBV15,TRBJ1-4,CATSPLVWVKLFF
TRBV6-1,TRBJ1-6,CASKAGYSYNSPLHF
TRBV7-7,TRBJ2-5,CASSLGGDHQETQYF
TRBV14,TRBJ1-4,CASSQESQGDRAVRGTNEKLFF
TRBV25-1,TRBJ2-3,CASSSGLAGPAVRQYF
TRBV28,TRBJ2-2,CASSQTGGLPGELFF
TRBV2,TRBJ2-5,CASSDPGKGWTQYF
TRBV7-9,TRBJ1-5,CASSSTRTDQPQHF
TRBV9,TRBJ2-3,CASSGAPRDTQYF
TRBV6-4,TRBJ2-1,CASSDRGATNEQFF
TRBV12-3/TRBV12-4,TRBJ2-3,CASSFSRNTPNTDTQYF
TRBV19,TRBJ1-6,CASSAGTENSPLHF
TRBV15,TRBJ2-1,CATSRERGGNNEQFF
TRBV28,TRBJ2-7,CASSPPASGAYEQYF
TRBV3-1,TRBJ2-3,CASSQDSEPRGPTDTQYF
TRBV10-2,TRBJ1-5,CASMDRRQAGKQPQHF
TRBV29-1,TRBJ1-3,CSVDDRGTGNTIYF
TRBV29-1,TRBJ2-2,CSVEVGGHGGELFF
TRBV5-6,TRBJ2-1,CASSYGTKYNEQFF
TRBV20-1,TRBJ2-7,CSARDRGSEQYF
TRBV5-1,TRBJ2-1,CASSLPENEQFF
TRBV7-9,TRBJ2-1,CASSSLVLEQFF
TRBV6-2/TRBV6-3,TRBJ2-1,CASSYDGAYNEQFF
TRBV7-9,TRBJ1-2,CASSLGRMGPNYGYTF
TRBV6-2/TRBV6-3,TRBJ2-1,CASSYSKGYNEQFF
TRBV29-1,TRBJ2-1,CSVGQGVDNEQFF
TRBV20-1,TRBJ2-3,CSAIRLADLTDTQYF
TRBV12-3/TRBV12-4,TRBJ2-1,CASRGTSISSYNEQFF
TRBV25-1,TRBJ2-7,CASSEPGGGSRYEQYF
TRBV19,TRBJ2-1,CASSIVSALEQFF
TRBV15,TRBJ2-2,CATSRDLGLRGTGELFF
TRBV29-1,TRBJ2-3,CSVGGVNTDTQYF
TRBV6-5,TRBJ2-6,CASSLLTGLQGSGANVLTF
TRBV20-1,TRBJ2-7,CSARRSGTNYEQYF
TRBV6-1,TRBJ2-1,CASSATSGRDNEQFF
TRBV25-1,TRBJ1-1,CASGTDLNTEAFF
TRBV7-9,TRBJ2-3,CASISPGAPTDTQYF
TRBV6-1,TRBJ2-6,CASSKTSPGQGWEANVLTF
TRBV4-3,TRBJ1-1,CASSQGAGSGNTEAFF
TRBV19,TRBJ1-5,CASTDPGLNQPQHF
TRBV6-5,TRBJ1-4,CASSYSSGSGGASEKLFF
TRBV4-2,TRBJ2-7,CASSQDFTGGDEQYF
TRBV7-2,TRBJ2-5,CASSLPGLETQYF
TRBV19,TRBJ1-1,CASKRDRPEMNTEAFF
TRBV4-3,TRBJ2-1,CASSHLAGGDEQFF
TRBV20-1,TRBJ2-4,CSARRQTNIQYF
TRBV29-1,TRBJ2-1,CSAKPVEAYNEQSF
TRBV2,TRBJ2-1,CASSERLAANNEQFF
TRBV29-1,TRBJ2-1,CSVERLAAASEQFF
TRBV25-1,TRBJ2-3,CASTGGESSVGDTQYF